Listed here is a single T cell receptor (beta chain). Per the original methods: From reference gene primer amplification, estimates of nucleated cell counts were derived. Method: immunoSEQ multiplex PCR; TCRdb's copy keeps in-frame clones and lacks some. The V and J calls and clone size come from that table; D and trimming were worked out from the DNA. This sample has 330,000 or so clones; more than 90% occur once, and the top ten carry approximately 18%. Everyone who took part was roughly 18 to 89 years old, and they came from 24 US areas. Cohorts were determined from participant-reported clinical history. This record belongs to a study of blood T cell repertoires in COVID-19. Study at large: Nucleic acid was either cDNA or gDNA, and it came from T cells, B-cell-depleted T cells, or PBMCs.

CDR3 size: 17 residues. CDR1 is SGHDN and CDR2 is FVKESK in the germline V gene. V shed 4 bases, J shed 5 bases, and the junction held 16 bases outside the gene matches. Specimen: PBMCs or T cells enriched from blood (not recorded which). The rearrangement joins TRBV14 to TRBJ2-7; 8 bases match TRBD1. The sequence was obtained from a woman aged 30 to 39 who had recovered from COVID-19. CDR3 nucleotides: TGTGCCAGCAGCCGCCGGGCAGGGGGCGATTTACGGGACGAGCAGTACTTC. Translated: CASSRRAGGDLRDEQYF.